A selection of T cell receptor beta chains follows, all from one sample in a study of blood T cell repertoires in COVID-19. Sequencing was performed with immunoSEQ multiplex PCR; in TCRdb, only in-frame clones are kept and a portion is missing. The sample contains roughly 50,000 clones, 80% to 90% of which appear only once. Material: peripheral blood. The receptors stem from a woman older than 75 with COVID-19, enrolled during active disease. The CDR3 runs from the conserved cysteine through the conserved F or W. D genes are given only for firm matches. Size is omitted from some rows. Given values are once, few, many or a class for expanded clones.

>TRBV11-2|once|TRBJ2-3|TRBD1|16
TGTGCCAGCAGCTTAGAGGGGACAGGGTATGCAGATACGCAGTATTTT
CASSLEGTGYADTQYF
>TRBV2|once|TRBJ2-5|TRBD1|12
TGTGCCGGAGGACAGGGGAGGGAGACCCAGTACTTC
CAGGQGRETQYF
>TRBV9|.|TRBJ2-2|TRBD2|19
TGTGCCAGCAGCGTCTCTGAATCCCCCGGACTAGGTAACACCGGGGAGCTGTTTTTT
CASSVSESPGLGNTGELFF
>TRBV11-3|.|TRBJ1-1|.|15
TGTGCCAGCAGCTTAGGGTACAGGGCGAACACTGAAGCTTTCTTT
CASSLGYRANTEAFF
>TRBV5-6|many|TRBJ2-1|.|13
TGTGCCAGCAGCTCGACAGCGAACAATGAGCAGTTCTTC
CASSSTANNEQFF
>TRBV19|.|TRBJ2-2|.|16
TGTGCCAGTAGTATAATGCAGGGGCAAGGCACCGGGGAGCTGTTTTTT
CASSIMQGQGTGELFF
>TRBV6-5|.|TRBJ2-5|.|14
TGTGCCAGCGGGCTCACCGGGACTCAAGAGACCCAGTACTTC
CASGLTGTQETQYF
>TRBV2|.|TRBJ1-4|.|14
TGTGCCAGCAGTGCACTGACAACTAATGAAAAACTGTTTTTT
CASSALTTNEKLFF
>TRBV5-4|.|TRBJ2-3|TRBD1|16
TGTGCCAGCAGCTTGGTGGGACAGGGTCCCACAGATACGCAGTATTTT
CASSLVGQGPTDTQYF
>TRBV7-9|.|TRBJ2-3|.|12
TGTGCCAGCAGCCAACTGGCAGATACGCAGTATTTT
CASSQLADTQYF
>TRBV5-1|.|TRBJ2-7|.|16
TGCGCCAGCAGTCCCAGTCCCCAAGGCCGGGACTACGAGCAGTACTTC
CASSPSPQGRDYEQYF
>TRBV6-4|once|TRBJ1-1|.|13
TGTGCCAGCAGTGTGGAGCTGAACACTGAAGCTTTCTTT
CASSVELNTEAFF
>TRBV20-1|few|TRBJ1-5|TRBD1|14
TGCAGTGCTAGTGGACAGGGAGGAAATCAGCCCCAGCATTTT
CSASGQGGNQPQHF
>TRBV12-3/TRBV12-4|.|TRBJ2-3|TRBD2|12
TGTGCCAGCAGGGGGACTAGCGGTACGCAGTATTTT
CASRGTSGTQYF
>TRBV7-3|.|TRBJ2-5|.|13
TGTGCCACCTATAGACAGATCCAAGAGACCCAGTACTTC
CATYRQIQETQYF
>TRBV28|.|TRBJ1-5|.|16
TGTGCCAGCCGGGCAGGGGAGGGGTATAGCAATCAGCCCCAGCATTTT
CASRAGEGYSNQPQHF
>TRBV12-3/TRBV12-4|.|TRBJ1-6|.|12
TGTGCCAGCAGTTCGTCCTATTCACCCCTCCACTTT
CASSSSYSPLHF
>TRBV18|.|TRBJ1-3|TRBD1|15
TGTGCCAGCTCACCCGGACAGGACTCTGGAAACACCATATATTTT
CASSPGQDSGNTIYF
>TRBV5-1|.|TRBJ1-1|.|13
TGCGCCAGCAGGCGGGCTTTGAACACTGAAGCTTTCTTT
CASRRALNTEAFF
>TRBV9|.|TRBJ2-5|TRBD2|18
TGTGCCAGCAGCGTAACCGGGACTAGCGGGAGCGGGGGAGAGACCCAGTACTTC
CASSVTGTSGSGGETQYF
>TRBV6-5|few|TRBJ2-7|TRBD2|13
TGTGCCAGTCCCTTCGGGGCGGGGGGCGAGCAGTACTTC
CASPFGAGGEQYF
>TRBV19|few|TRBJ2-5|TRBD2|15
TGTGCCAGTAGTATCACTAGCGGGAGCTTGGAGACCCAGTACTTC
CASSITSGSLETQYF